This TCR beta chain derives from a study of cytomegalovirus exposure and HLA in healthy donors. General study findings and limits: With later analysis, a missense DCLRE1C variant became linked to TCR beta V- and J-gene trimming. CMV antigen specificity of a few CMV-associated chains was confirmed in vitro.

On this clone itself: Its antigen is currently unknown.

PCR amplification relied on 60 Vbeta primers (plus 13 Jbeta primers). Profiled with immunoSEQ multiplex PCR; TCRdb holds only in-frame clones, not every one. This sample has about 300,000 clones; roughly 85% occur once, and the top ten carry 3.5% to 4%. The CDR3 is made up of 14 amino acids. V was clipped by 5 bases and J by 6 bases; unmatched bases: 7. Per germline, CDR1 SGHRS and CDR2 YFSETQ. Source material: PBMCs. This receptor was identified in a middle-aged man in good health and CMV-seropositive. This chain uses TRBV5-1 with TRBJ2-7, with 11 positions matching TRBD1. The CDR3, as DNA: TGCGCCAGCAGTGGTGGACAGGGGGCCTGCGAGCAGTACTTC. Its protein is CASSGGQGACEQYF.